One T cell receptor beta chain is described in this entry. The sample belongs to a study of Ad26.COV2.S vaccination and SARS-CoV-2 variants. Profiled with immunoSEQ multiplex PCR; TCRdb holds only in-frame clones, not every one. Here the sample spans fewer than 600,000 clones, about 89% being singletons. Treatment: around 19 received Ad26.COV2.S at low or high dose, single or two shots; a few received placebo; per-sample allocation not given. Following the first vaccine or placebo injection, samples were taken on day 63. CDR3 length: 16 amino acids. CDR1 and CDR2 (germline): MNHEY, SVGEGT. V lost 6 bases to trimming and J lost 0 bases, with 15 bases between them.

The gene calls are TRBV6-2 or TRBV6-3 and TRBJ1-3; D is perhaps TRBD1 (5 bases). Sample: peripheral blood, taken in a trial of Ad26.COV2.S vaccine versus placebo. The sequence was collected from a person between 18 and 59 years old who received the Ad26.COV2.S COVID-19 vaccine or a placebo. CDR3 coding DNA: TGTGCCAGCAGCCCAATGCGGACAATCTCTGGAAACACCATATATTTT. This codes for CASSPMRTISGNTIYF.